This T cell receptor beta chain emerged from a study of blood T cell repertoires in COVID-19. CDR1 is MDHEN, CDR2 SYDVKM, per germline. V gave up 5 bases and J gave up 4 bases, with 16 bases separating them. CDR3 length: 15 amino acids. As handled by the study authors: The assay estimated nucleated cells by amplifying reference gene primers. Method: immunoSEQ multiplex PCR; TCRdb's copy keeps in-frame clones and lacks some. D and trimming come from the DNA, and the V and J calls and clone size come from that table. The sample has fewer than 250,000 clones; 88% are singletons. This chain connects TRBV28 to TRBJ2-3; perhaps TRBD1 as D (6 bases). This clonotype was sampled from a man between 65 and 85 years old with acute or convalescent COVID-19. The sample consisted of peripheral blood. For the CDR3, the DNA is TGTGCCAGCAGTCTGGCAGGGGTGAGTGCAGATACGCAGTATTTT. Encoded protein: CASSLAGVSADTQYF. Together with reference TRBV28 and TRBJ2-3, the CDR3 gives the full variable domain: DVKVTQSSRYLVKRTGEKVFLECVQDMDHENMFWYRQDPGLGLRLIYFSYDVKMKEKGDIPEGYSVSREKKERFSLILESASTNQTSMYLCASSLAGVSADTQYFGPGTRLTVL.